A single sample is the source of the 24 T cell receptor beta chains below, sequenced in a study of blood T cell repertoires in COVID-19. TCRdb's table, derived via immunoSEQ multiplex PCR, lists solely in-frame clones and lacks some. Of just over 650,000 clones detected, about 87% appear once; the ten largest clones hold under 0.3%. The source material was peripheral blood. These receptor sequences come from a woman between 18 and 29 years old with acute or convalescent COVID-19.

The DNA of the CDR3 is TGTGCCAGCAGCCAAGATCGGTCGGACAGGTGGGACACTGAAGCTTTCTTT. Translation: CASSQDRSDRWDTEAFF. This chain connects TRBV3-1 (or the pseudogene TRBV3-2) to TRBJ1-1; 7 bases are a match to TRBD1. This CDR3 has 17 residues. Germline CDR1 reads LGHDT; CDR2 reads YNNKEL (reference sequence). J gave up 3 bases and V 0 bases, and 10 bases lay outside the gene matches.

In DNA form, the CDR3 reads TGTGCCAGCAGCCCACAGGGAGTTTCAGTAGAGCAGTTCTTC. Translated: CASSPQGVSVEQFF. The chain links TRBV3-1 (or the pseudogene TRBV3-2) to TRBJ2-1; a possible D gene is TRBD1 (6 bases). This CDR3 has 14 residues. The V and J ends lost 4 bases and 10 bases respectively, with 17 bases between them. Germline lookup yields CDR1 LGHDT and CDR2 YNNKEL (reference sequence).

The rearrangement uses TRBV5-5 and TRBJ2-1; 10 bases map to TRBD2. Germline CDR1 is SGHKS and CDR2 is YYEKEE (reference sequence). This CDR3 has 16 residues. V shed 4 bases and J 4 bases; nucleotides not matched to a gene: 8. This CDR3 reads CASSHLGLAEYNEQFF. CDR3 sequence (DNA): TGTGCCAGCAGCCACCTCGGACTAGCGGAGTACAATGAGCAGTTCTTC. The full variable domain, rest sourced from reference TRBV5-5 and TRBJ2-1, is DAGVTQSPTHLIKTRGQQVTLRCSPISGHKSVSWYQQVLGQGPQFIFQYYEKEERGRGNFPDRFSARQFPNYSSELNVNALLLGDSALYLCASSHLGLAEYNEQFFGPGTRLTVL.

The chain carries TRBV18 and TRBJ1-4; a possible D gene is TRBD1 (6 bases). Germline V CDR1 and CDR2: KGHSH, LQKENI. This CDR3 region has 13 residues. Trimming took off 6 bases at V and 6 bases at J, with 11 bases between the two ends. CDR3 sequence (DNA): TGTGCCAGCTCCCGGTCAGGGGATGAAAAACTGTTTTTT. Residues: CASSRSGDEKLFF.

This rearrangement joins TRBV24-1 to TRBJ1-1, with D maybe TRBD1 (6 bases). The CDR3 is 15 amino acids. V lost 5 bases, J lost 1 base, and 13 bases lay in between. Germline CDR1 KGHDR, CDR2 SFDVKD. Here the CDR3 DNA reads TGTGCCACCAGTGGTTCCGCCAGGGGGAACACTGAAGCTTTCTTT. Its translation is CATSGSARGNTEAFF.

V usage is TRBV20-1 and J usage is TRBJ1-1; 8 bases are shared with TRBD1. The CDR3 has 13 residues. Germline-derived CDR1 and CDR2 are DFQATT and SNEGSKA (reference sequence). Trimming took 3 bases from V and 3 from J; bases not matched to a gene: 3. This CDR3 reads CSASQGADTEAFF. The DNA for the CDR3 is TGCAGTGCTAGTCAGGGGGCGGACACTGAAGCTTTCTTT.

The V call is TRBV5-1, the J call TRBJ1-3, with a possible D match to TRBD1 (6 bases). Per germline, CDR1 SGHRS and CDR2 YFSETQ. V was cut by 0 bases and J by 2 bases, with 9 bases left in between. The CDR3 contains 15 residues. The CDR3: CASSLAGDPGNTIYF. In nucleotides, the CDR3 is TGCGCCAGCAGCTTGGCAGGGGACCCTGGAAACACCATATATTTT. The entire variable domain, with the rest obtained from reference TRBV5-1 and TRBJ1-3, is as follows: KAGVTQTPRYLIKTRGQQVTLSCSPISGHRSVSWYQQTPGQGLQFLFEYFSETQRNKGNFPGRFSGRQFSNSRSEMNVSTLELGDSALYLCASSLAGDPGNTIYFGEGSWLTVV.

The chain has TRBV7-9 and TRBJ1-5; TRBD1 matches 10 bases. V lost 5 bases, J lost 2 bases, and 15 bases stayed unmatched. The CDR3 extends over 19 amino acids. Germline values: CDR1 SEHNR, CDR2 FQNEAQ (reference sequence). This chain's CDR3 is CASSGFGTGDEGGNQPQHF. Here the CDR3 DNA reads TGTGCCAGCAGCGGATTTGGGACAGGGGATGAGGGAGGCAATCAGCCCCAGCATTTT.

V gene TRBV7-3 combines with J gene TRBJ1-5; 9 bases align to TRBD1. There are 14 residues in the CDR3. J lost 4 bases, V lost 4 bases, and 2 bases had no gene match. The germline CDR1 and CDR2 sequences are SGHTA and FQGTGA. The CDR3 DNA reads TGTGCCAGCAGCTCCGGACAGGGGAATCAGCCCCAGCATTTT. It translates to CASSSGQGNQPQHF. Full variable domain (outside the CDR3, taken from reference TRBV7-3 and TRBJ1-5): GAGVSQTPSNKVTEKGKYVELRCDPISGHTALYWYRQSLGQGPEFLIYFQGTGAADDSGLPNDRFFAVRPEGSVSTLKIQRTERGDSAVYLCASSSGQGNQPQHFGDGTRLSIL.

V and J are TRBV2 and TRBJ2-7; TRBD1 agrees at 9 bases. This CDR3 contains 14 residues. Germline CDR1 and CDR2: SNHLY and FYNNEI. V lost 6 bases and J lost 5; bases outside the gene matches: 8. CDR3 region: CASRSEGQGHEQYF. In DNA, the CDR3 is TGTGCCAGCAGGTCGGAGGGACAGGGCCACGAGCAGTACTTC.

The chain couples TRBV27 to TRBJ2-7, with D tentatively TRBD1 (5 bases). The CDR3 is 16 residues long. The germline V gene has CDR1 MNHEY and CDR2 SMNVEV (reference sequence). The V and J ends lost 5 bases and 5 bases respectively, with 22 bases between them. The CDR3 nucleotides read TGTGCCAGCAGTCCCCTTGGACATCCTAGTCGAAACGAGCAGTACTTC. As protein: CASSPLGHPSRNEQYF.

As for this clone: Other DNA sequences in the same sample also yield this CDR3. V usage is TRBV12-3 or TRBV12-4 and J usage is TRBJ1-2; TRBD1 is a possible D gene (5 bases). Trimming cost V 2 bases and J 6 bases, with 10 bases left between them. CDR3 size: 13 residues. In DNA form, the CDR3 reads TGTGCCAGCAGTTTAACAGGAAGAGATGGCTACACCTTC. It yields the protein CASSLTGRDGYTF.

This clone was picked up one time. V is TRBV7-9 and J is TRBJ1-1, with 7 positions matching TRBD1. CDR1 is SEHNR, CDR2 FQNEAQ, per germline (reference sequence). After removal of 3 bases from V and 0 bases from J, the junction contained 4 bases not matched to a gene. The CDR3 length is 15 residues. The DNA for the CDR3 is TGTGCCAGCAGCTTGGGACAGAACATGAACACTGAAGCTTTCTTT. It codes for CASSLGQNMNTEAFF.

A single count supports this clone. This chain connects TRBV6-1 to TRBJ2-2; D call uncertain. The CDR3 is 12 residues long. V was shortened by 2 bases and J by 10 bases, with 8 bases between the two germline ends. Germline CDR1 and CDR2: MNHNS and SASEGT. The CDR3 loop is CASSEKLEELFF. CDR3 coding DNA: TGTGCCAGCAGTGAAAAGCTAGAGGAGCTGTTTTTT.

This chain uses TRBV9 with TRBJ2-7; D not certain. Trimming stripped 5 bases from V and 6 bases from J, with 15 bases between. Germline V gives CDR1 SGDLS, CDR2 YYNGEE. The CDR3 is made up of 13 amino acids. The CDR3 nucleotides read TGTGCCAGCAGTGCAGGATTACCATCCGAGCAGTACTTC. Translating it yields CASSAGLPSEQYF.

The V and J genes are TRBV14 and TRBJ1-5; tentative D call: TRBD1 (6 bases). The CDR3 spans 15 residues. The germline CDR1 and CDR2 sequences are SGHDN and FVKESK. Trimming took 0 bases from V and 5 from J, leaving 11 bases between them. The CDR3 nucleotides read TGTGCCAGCAGCCAAGAGGGGGGGGCCGATCAGCCCCAGCATTTT. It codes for CASSQEGGADQPQHF.

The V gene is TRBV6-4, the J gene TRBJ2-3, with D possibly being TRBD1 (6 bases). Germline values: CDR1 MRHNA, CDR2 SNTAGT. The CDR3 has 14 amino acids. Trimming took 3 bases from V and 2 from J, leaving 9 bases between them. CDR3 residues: CASSEGQITDTQYF. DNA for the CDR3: TGTGCCAGCAGTGAGGGACAAATCACAGATACGCAGTATTTT.

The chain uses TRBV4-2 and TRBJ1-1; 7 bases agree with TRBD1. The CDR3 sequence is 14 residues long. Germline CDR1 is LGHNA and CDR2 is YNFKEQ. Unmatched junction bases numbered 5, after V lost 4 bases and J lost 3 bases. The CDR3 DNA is TGTGCCAGCAGCCCGGGGGACAGATACACTGAAGCTTTCTTT. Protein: CASSPGDRYTEAFF.

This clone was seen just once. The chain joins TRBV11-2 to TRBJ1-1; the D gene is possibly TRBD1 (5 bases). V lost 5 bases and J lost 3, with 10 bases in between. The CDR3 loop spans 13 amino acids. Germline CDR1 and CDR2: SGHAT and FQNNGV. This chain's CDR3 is CASSLWGDTEAFF. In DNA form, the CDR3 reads TGTGCCAGCAGCCTCTGGGGGGACACTGAAGCTTTCTTT.

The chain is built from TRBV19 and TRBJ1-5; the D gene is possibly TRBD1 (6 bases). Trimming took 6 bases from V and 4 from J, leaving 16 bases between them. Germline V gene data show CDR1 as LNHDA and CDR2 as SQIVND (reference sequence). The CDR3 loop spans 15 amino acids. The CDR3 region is CASSIRDIGNQPQHF. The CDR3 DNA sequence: TGTGCCAGTAGCATCCGGGACATCGGAAATCAGCCCCAGCATTTT.

The CDR3 coding sequence is TGTGCCACCAGTGATTCGCGATTCCTTGAAGCTTTCTTT. Translating gives CATSDSRFLEAFF. The rearrangement joins TRBV24-1 to TRBJ1-1; D is uncertain. The CDR3 has 13 residues. CDR1 KGHDR and CDR2 SFDVKD come from the germline V gene. Trimming left V 2 bases short and J 7 bases short, with 10 bases between.

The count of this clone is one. CDR3 in amino acids: CASSYISGSSSSGANVLTF. The CDR3 coding sequence is TGTGCCAGCAGTTACATATCGGGGTCCTCCAGCTCTGGGGCCAACGTCCTGACTTTC. The rearrangement joins TRBV6-2 or TRBV6-3 to TRBJ2-6, with TRBD2 as a possible D gene (5 bases). Trimming left V 2 bases short and J 0 bases short, with 17 bases between. The CDR3 spans 19 residues. Per the germline V gene, CDR1 is MNHEY and CDR2 is SVGEGT.

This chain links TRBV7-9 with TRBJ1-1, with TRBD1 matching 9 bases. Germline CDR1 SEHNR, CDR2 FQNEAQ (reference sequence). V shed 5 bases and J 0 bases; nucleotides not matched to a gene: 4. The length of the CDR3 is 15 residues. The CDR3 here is CASSQNRGLNTEAFF. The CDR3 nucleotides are TGTGCCAGCAGCCAAAACAGGGGGCTGAACACTGAAGCTTTCTTT.

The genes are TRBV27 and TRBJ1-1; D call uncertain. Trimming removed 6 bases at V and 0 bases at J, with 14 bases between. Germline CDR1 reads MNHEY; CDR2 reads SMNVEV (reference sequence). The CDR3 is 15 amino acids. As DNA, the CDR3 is TGTGCCAGCAGATGGGAGGGTGACCTGAACACTGAAGCTTTCTTT. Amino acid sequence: CASRWEGDLNTEAFF.